Presented here are 4 T cell receptor beta chains from one specimen sequenced in a study of T cell responses to AZD1222 COVID-19 vaccine. Sequenced by immunoSEQ multiplex PCR; TCRdb stores in-frame clones only, minus some. The table for this sample gives over 140,000 clones. Sequencing was done on a sample of peripheral blood. Every receptor here comes from an adult in good health.

The chain combines TRBV3-1 (or the pseudogene TRBV3-2) with TRBJ1-1; tentatively, D is TRBD1 (5 bases). Trimming removed 7 bases from V and 4 bases from J, with 7 bases in between. The CDR3 is 11 amino acids. Germline values: CDR1 LGHDT, CDR2 YNNKEL (reference sequence). In nucleotides, the CDR3 is TGTGCCAGCAAGAGGGGCACTGAAGCTTTCTTT. Its protein product is CASKRGTEAFF.

This rearrangement joins TRBV9 to TRBJ2-1, with TRBD1 matching over 9 bases. Germline-derived CDR1 and CDR2 are SGDLS and YYNGEE. V was clipped by 3 bases and J by 2 bases; unmatched bases: 3. CDR3 length equals 15 residues. This CDR3 is CASSARQGAYNEQFF. CDR3 nucleotides: TGTGCCAGCAGCGCCCGACAGGGGGCCTACAATGAGCAGTTCTTC.

This chain connects TRBV4-3 to TRBJ2-3; D uncertain. This CDR3 region has 15 residues. Germline CDR1 LGHNA, CDR2 YSLEER. Trimming cost V 0 bases and J 4 bases, with 11 bases left between them. CDR3: CASSQEGRAADTQYF. In DNA form, the CDR3 reads TGCGCCAGCAGCCAAGAAGGCCGGGCCGCAGATACGCAGTATTTT.

The V gene is TRBV5-1, the J gene TRBJ2-3, with TRBD2 matching 7 bases. This CDR3 comprises 15 residues. The germline CDR1 and CDR2 sequences are SGHRS and YFSETQ. V lost 2 bases, J lost 5 bases, and 8 bases stayed unmatched. This CDR3 is CASSLEASGVDTQYF. In DNA, the CDR3 is TGCGCCAGCAGCTTAGAGGCTAGCGGAGTAGATACGCAGTATTTT. The variable domain in full, with the rest retrieved from reference TRBV5-1 and TRBJ2-3, is KAGVTQTPRYLIKTRGQQVTLSCSPISGHRSVSWYQQTPGQGLQFLFEYFSETQRNKGNFPGRFSGRQFSNSRSEMNVSTLELGDSALYLCASSLEASGVDTQYFGPGTRLTVL.